These 30 T cell receptor beta chains were all obtained from the same sample, sequenced in a study of T cells after yellow fever vaccination. A single record per CDR3 protein comes from TCRdb applying MiXCR to the 5' RACE reads. In the table there are 300,000 to 350,000 distinct CDR3 sequences, about 10% of which are singletons. The input for sequencing was CD4+ T cells sorted from PBMCs, taken 45 days after the yellow fever booster vaccination. The source is a man between 18 and 29 years old who received the YFV17D yellow fever vaccine.

V and J are TRBV19 and TRBJ2-5, with no clear D. Trimming stripped 4 bases from V and 6 bases from J, with 12 bases between. Germline CDR1 is LNHDA and CDR2 is SQIVND (reference sequence). The CDR3 runs 13 residues. CDR3 bases: TGTGCCAGTAGTACTGGCACAGTGAAGACCCAGTACTTC. Encoded protein: CASSTGTVKTQYF.

This clonotype has just a few counts. This chain links TRBV5-6 with TRBJ2-5; 7 bases are a match to TRBD2. CDR3 length: 21 residues. Per germline, CDR1 SGHDT and CDR2 YYEEEE. J gave up 1 base and V 1 base, and 22 bases lay outside the gene matches. The CDR3 protein is CASSLKRFGRWGGGAQETQYF. DNA for the CDR3: TGTGCCAGCAGCTTGAAGAGGTTCGGCCGCTGGGGCGGGGGAGCCCAAGAGACCCAGTACTTC. The complete variable domain, with remaining parts taken from reference TRBV5-6 and TRBJ2-5, reads DAGVTQSPTHLIKTRGQQVTLRCSPKSGHDTVSWYQQALGQGPQFIFQYYEEEERQRGNFPDRFSGHQFPNYSSELNVNALLLGDSALYLCASSLKRFGRWGGGAQETQYFGPGTRLLVL.

This clonotype was detected ten times or more. A junction end diverges from the germline sequence, so it may reflect a read error. The rearrangement links TRBV4-2 to TRBJ2-1; D is possibly TRBD2 (6 bases). CDR3 length: 12 residues. From germline, CDR1 is LGHNA and CDR2 YNFKEQ. CDR3 DNA: TGTGCCAGCAGCCCCGAGACTAGGAGCCTCAACTTC. Protein sequence: CASSPETRSLNF.

The rearrangement uses TRBV2 and TRBJ2-7; 7 nucleotides match TRBD2. With V trimmed by 4 bases and J by 3 bases, 6 bases remained unmatched. This CDR3 is 14 amino acids long. Germline CDR1 is SNHLY and CDR2 is FYNNEI. In DNA form, the CDR3 reads TGTGCCAGCAGTGGAGGGCTAGCGGACTACGAGCAGTACGTC. This encodes CASSGGLADYEQYV.

The sample holds many counts of this clonotype. The V gene is TRBV12-3 or TRBV12-4, the J gene TRBJ1-1; D is possibly TRBD1 (5 bases). The V end lost 5 bases, the J end lost 3 bases, and 16 bases lay between the germline ends. The CDR3 runs to 15 residues. CDR3 sequence (DNA): TGTGCCAGCAGTCCCGGGGGGGTCGGATACACTGAAGCTTTCTTT. Protein: CASSPGGVGYTEAFF.

The J gene is TRBJ2-1, the V gene TRBV20-1, with D hard to call. Per the germline V gene, CDR1 is DFQATT and CDR2 is SNEGSKA (reference sequence). CDR3 length: 11 residues. V lost 4 bases and J lost 2, with 3 bases in between. CDR3 sequence reads: CSATPYNEQFF. DNA of the CDR3: TGCAGTGCTACACCCTACAATGAGCAGTTCTTC.

This clonotype turned up a few times. This chain links TRBV9 with TRBJ2-7; D possibly uses TRBD1 or TRBD2 (5 bases each). Per the germline V gene, CDR1 is SGDLS and CDR2 is YYNGEE. V lost 1 base and J lost 5, with 19 bases in between. CDR3 length: 16 amino acids. The CDR3 is CASSVRGLASRDEQYF. As DNA, the CDR3 is TGTGCCAGCAGCGTAAGGGGTTTAGCGTCCAGGGACGAGCAGTACTTC.

This clonotype was observed at least ten times. The chain recombines TRBV7-2 with TRBJ2-1, with no clear D. The ends were cut back, 4 bases at V and 7 bases at J, with 20 bases in the middle. Germline V gene sequence: CDR1 SGHTA, CDR2 FQGNSA. There are 16 residues in the CDR3. This CDR3 is CASSSSAGALQNEQFF. The CDR3 DNA sequence: TGTGCCAGCAGCTCCTCCGCCGGCGCCCTACAGAATGAGCAGTTCTTC.

This clonotype turned up a few times. The J gene is TRBJ1-5, the V gene TRBV20-1; 8 bases line up with TRBD1. V shed 3 bases, J shed 6 bases, and the junction held 16 bases outside the gene matches. The CDR3 has 17 residues. Germline V gene sequence: CDR1 DFQATT, CDR2 SNEGSKA (reference sequence). The CDR3, as DNA: TGCAGTGCTAGGAGGACAGGGTGGGCGCAACCAGGTCAGCCCCAGCATTTT. This gives the protein CSARRTGWAQPGQPQHF.

This clonotype has more than one count but fewer than ten. V and J are TRBV5-1 and TRBJ2-1, with 9 bases matching TRBD1. V trimming: 4 bases; J trimming: 12 bases; junction bases outside the gene matches: 11. The CDR3 has 14 residues. Germline V gene lookup returns CDR1 SGHRS and CDR2 YFSETQ. The CDR3 nucleotides read TGCGCCAGCAGCCCGGGGACAGGGCGGTTTCGGCAGTTCTTC. Protein sequence: CASSPGTGRFRQFF.

The chain carries TRBV11-2 and TRBJ2-2; 7 bases are a match to TRBD1. The CDR3 spans 15 residues. Germline CDR1 reads SGHAT; CDR2 reads FQNNGV. The V gene end was trimmed by 2 bases and the J gene end by 5 bases; junction bases not matched to a gene: 5. CDR3 nucleotides: TGTGCCAGCAGCTTACTACAGGGGCAGACCGGGGAGCTGTTTTTT. This encodes CASSLLQGQTGELFF.

This clonotype was observed many times. The chain links TRBV7-9 to TRBJ2-3; D possibly corresponds to TRBD2 (6 bases). CDR1 and CDR2 (germline): SEHNR, FQNEAQ (reference sequence). This CDR3 comprises 16 residues. The V end was cut by 5 bases, the J end by 6 bases, with 21 bases between. The CDR3 spells CASSQKPGTPRDTQYF. The DNA of the CDR3 is TGTGCCAGCAGCCAAAAACCCGGGACTCCTAGGGATACGCAGTATTTT.

This clonotype was seen repeatedly, ten times or more. The chain combines TRBV10-3 with TRBJ1-1; 8 nucleotides match TRBD1. V lost 4 bases and J lost 1; bases outside the gene matches: 8. This CDR3 is 16 amino acids long. CDR1 is ENHRY and CDR2 is SYGVKD in the germline V gene. The CDR3 sequence: CAISVPKGQGNTEAFF. Written as DNA, the CDR3 is TGTGCCATCAGTGTACCCAAAGGACAGGGGAACACTGAAGCTTTCTTT.

The V call is TRBV4-2, the J call TRBJ1-2; the D is unclear. V lost 0 bases and J lost 5, with 7 bases in between. CDR3 length equals 13 residues. Germline V CDR1 and CDR2: LGHNA, YNFKEQ. As DNA, the CDR3 is TGTGCCAGCAGCCAAGATGGAAGATATGGCTACACCTTC. This sequence encodes CASSQDGRYGYTF.

This clonotype was found a few times. The chain carries TRBV4-3 and TRBJ1-2; D may be TRBD1 (6 bases). V gave up 1 base and J gave up 8 bases, with 17 bases separating them. Looked up from germline, CDR1 is LGHNA and CDR2 is YSLEER. CDR3 length: 15 amino acids. In DNA, the CDR3 is TGCGCCAGCAGCCAAGGAGTAAACAGGGTGCGGGGCTACACCTTC. Translated: CASSQGVNRVRGYTF.

The table lists this clonotype with a few counts. The chain links TRBV7-2 to TRBJ2-5, with D perhaps TRBD2 (6 bases). V was trimmed by 3 bases and J by 5 bases, leaving 19 bases between them. There are 16 residues in the CDR3. From germline, CDR1 is SGHTA and CDR2 FQGNSA. The CDR3: CASSFGPPGLGETQYF. The CDR3 nucleotides read TGTGCCAGCAGCTTTGGCCCCCCGGGACTGGGGGAGACCCAGTACTTC.

This clonotype turned up a few times. The DNA of the CDR3 is TGTGCCAGCAACATAATGGGACAGGGGAATGAAAAACTGTTTTTT. Its protein is CASNIMGQGNEKLFF. This rearrangement joins TRBV7-2 to TRBJ1-4; 10 nucleotides align to TRBD1. The CDR3 spans 15 residues. Germline-derived CDR1 and CDR2 are SGHTA and FQGNSA. With V trimmed by 7 bases and J by 5 bases, 7 bases remained unmatched.

This clonotype was observed a handful of times. CDR3 amino acids: CASSPLTGPMNTEAFF. Here the CDR3 DNA reads TGCGCCAGCAGCCCGCTGACAGGGCCAATGAACACTGAAGCTTTCTTT. The chain recombines TRBV5-1 with TRBJ1-1, with TRBD1 matching 7 bases. The CDR3 totals 16 residues. The germline CDR1 and CDR2 sequences are SGHRS and YFSETQ. With V trimmed by 4 bases and J by 0 bases, 9 bases remained unmatched.

In its sample, this clonotype was seen a few times. The rearrangement links TRBV24-1 to TRBJ2-5; D might be TRBD1 or TRBD2, each matching 6 bases. V dropped 4 bases and J dropped 1 base, with 15 bases sitting between them. The germline V gene has CDR1 KGHDR and CDR2 SFDVKD. The CDR3 length is 16 residues. The DNA of the CDR3 is TGTGCCACCAGTGACCACCGCGGGGACACCCAAGAGACCCAGTACTTC. Amino acids: CATSDHRGDTQETQYF.

The rearrangement joins TRBV7-6 to TRBJ2-7; possible D gene TRBD1, 6 bases. CDR1 and CDR2 from the germline V gene are SGHVS and FNYEAQ. The CDR3 is 15 amino acids. V lost 5 bases and J lost 2, with 16 bases in between. The CDR3 DNA sequence: TGTGCCAGCAGCAATGGGACATCGAAAGCCTACGAGCAGTACTTC. Protein sequence: CASSNGTSKAYEQYF. The complete variable domain, with remaining parts taken from reference TRBV7-6 and TRBJ2-7, reads GAGVSQSPRYKVTKRGQDVALRCDPISGHVSLYWYRQALGQGPEFLTYFNYEAQQDKSGLPNDRFSAERPEGSISTLTIQRTEQRDSAMYRCASSNGTSKAYEQYFGPGTRLTVT.

At least ten counts were recorded for this clonotype. J is TRBJ2-7 and V is TRBV5-1; weak D call: TRBD2 (6 bases). Trimming pared 3 bases from V and 12 bases from J, leaving 13 bases between. Germline V gives CDR1 SGHRS, CDR2 YFSETQ. This CDR3 is built from 11 residues. The CDR3 region is CASSSRGSMYV. In DNA, the CDR3 is TGCGCCAGCAGCTCGCGGGGTTCAATGTACGTC.

The J gene is TRBJ2-2, the V gene TRBV28, with D possibly called TRBD1 or TRBD2 (5 bases each). The germline V gene has CDR1 MDHEN and CDR2 SYDVKM. This CDR3 contains 12 residues. The CDR3 DNA sequence: TGTGTCGCAGGGAGGAACACCGGGGAGCTGTTTTTT. This encodes CVAGRNTGELFF.

This chain connects TRBV7-9 to TRBJ2-1; D is ambiguous. With 5 bases removed from V and 9 bases from J, the gap between germline ends came to 8 bases. Germline values: CDR1 SEHNR, CDR2 FQNEAQ (reference sequence). This CDR3 comprises 11 residues. The CDR3 loop is CASSPVSEQFF. CDR3 DNA: TGTGCCAGCAGCCCAGTGAGTGAGCAGTTCTTC.

The V and J genes are TRBV6-1 and TRBJ2-3, with TRBD2 identical over 7 bases. V was pared by 8 bases and J by 2 bases, with 10 bases of the junction left unmatched. CDR3 size: 15 residues. CDR1 MNHNS and CDR2 SASEGT come from the germline V gene. CDR3 residues: CASGESGGFTDTQYF. CDR3 in DNA: TGTGCCAGCGGAGAGTCCGGGGGGTTCACAGATACGCAGTATTTT.

The chain uses TRBV19 and TRBJ1-5; D is ambiguous. Germline V gene sequence: CDR1 LNHDA, CDR2 SQIVND (reference sequence). V was shortened by 4 bases and J by 6 bases, with 10 bases between the two germline ends. The CDR3 is 13 amino acids. CDR3 nucleotide sequence: TGTGCCAGTAGTAACCGGCGGGCTCAGCCCCAGCATTTT. It is translated as CASSNRRAQPQHF.

This CDR3 is CASTAPPRHEQYF. CDR3 nucleotides: TGTGCCAGCACGGCTCCTCCGCGTCACGAGCAGTACTTC. The chain joins TRBV6-2 or TRBV6-3 to TRBJ2-7, with unresolved D. The CDR3 has 13 amino acids. V dropped 7 bases and J dropped 5 bases, with 15 bases sitting between them. Per the germline V gene, CDR1 is MNHEY and CDR2 is SVGEGT.

This clonotype was seen only a few times. Here the CDR3 DNA reads TGTGCCAGCAGCGATCAGAGGAACACTGAAGCTTTCTTT. Protein: CASSDQRNTEAFF. The rearrangement joins TRBV7-2 to TRBJ1-1; no definite D call. Trimming pared 5 bases from V and 1 base from J, leaving 8 bases between. From germline, CDR1 is SGHTA and CDR2 FQGNSA. The CDR3 has 13 residues.

This clonotype was seen a few times. CDR3 amino acids: CAGSGTGPLDTQYF. As DNA, the CDR3 is TGTGCCGGTTCCGGGACAGGTCCTTTGGATACGCAGTATTTT. V and J are TRBV2 and TRBJ2-3, with 8 bases aligning to TRBD1. The CDR3 has 14 residues. Germline V gene data show CDR1 as SNHLY and CDR2 as FYNNEI. Trimming cost V 11 bases and J 6 bases; bases outside gene matches: 13. Variable domain in full (rest from reference TRBV2 and TRBJ2-3): EPEVTQTPSHQVTQMGQEVILRCVPISNHLYFYWYRQILGQKVEFLVSFYNNEISEKSEIFDDQFSVERPDGSNFTLKIRSTKLEDSAMYFCAGSGTGPLDTQYFGPGTRLTVL.

This clonotype was found a few times. CDR3 sequence: CASSKPNTEAFF. The CDR3 bases are TGTGCCAGCAGTAAGCCAAACACTGAAGCTTTCTTT. J is TRBJ1-1 and V is TRBV27, with D hard to call. V shed 5 bases and J shed 2 bases, with 6 bases lying between them. This CDR3 is built from 12 residues. The V gene's germline CDR1 is MNHEY and CDR2 SMNVEV (reference sequence).

The V gene is TRBV9, the J gene TRBJ2-7; 9 bases match TRBD1. The CDR3 has 14 amino acids. Germline lookup yields CDR1 SGDLS and CDR2 YYNGEE. The ends lost 5 bases at V and 3 bases at J; junction bases unmatched: 6. CDR3 nucleotides: TGTGCCAGCAGTCGGGACAGGGAATTCTACGAGCAGTACTTC. Translated: CASSRDREFYEQYF.